The sequence of this T cell receptor beta chain was determined in a study of radiotherapy plus CTLA-4 blockade in lung cancer. As for the study in general: With 31% of patients having disease control, objective responses were seen in 15% to 20%.

TCRdb keeps only in-frame clones here, not all; method: immunoSEQ multiplex PCR. The table records roughly 110,000 clones, 85% of them present only once. The CDR3 is 11 residues long. CDR1 and CDR2 (germline): DFQATT, SNEGSKA (reference sequence). This specimen was peripheral blood, taken from a patient treated with radiotherapy plus ipilimumab. The TCR was taken from a human donor with non-small cell lung cancer that progressed on radiotherapy plus ipilimumab. Some clones in this sample may be carry-over from other donors' samples. This rearrangement joins TRBV20-1 to TRBJ1-2, with 9 bases aligning to TRBD1. The DNA of the CDR3 is TGCAGAACGGACAGGGGAGCTGGCTACACCTTC. This gives the protein CRTDRGAGYTF.